The 24 T cell receptor beta chains below all came from one sample that was sequenced in a study of beta chain features in type 1 diabetes. Reverse transcribing all isolated RNA meant expressed TCRB transcripts were sequenced. Repertoires were generated with immunoSEQ multiplex PCR, while TCRdb's copy carries only in-frame clones and drops some. The sample lists hundreds of thousands of clones; 15% to 18% were seen once. The source material was naive CD4+ T cells from blood. These receptor sequences come from a man between 18 and 29 years old in good health.

A few counts support this clone. The chain joins TRBV7-3 to TRBJ2-3; TRBD2 matches at 11 bases. The V gene end was trimmed by 5 bases and the J gene end by 1 base; junction bases not matched to a gene: 5. The CDR3 has 16 residues. Germline lookup yields CDR1 SGHTA and CDR2 FQGTGA. The CDR3 protein is CASSAQGLAGTDTQYF. The DNA for the CDR3 is TGTGCCAGCAGCGCCCAGGGACTAGCGGGCACAGATACGCAGTATTTT.

This rearrangement joins TRBV29-1 to TRBJ1-5; D not resolved. CDR1 SQVTM and CDR2 ANQGSEA come from the germline V gene. The CDR3 runs 13 residues. V was cut by 6 bases and J by 2 bases, with 11 bases left in between. Written as DNA, the CDR3 is TGCAGCGTCGGGGTGAGCGGCAATCAGCCCCAGCATTTT. Protein: CSVGVSGNQPQHF. The full variable domain, in which reference TRBV29-1 and TRBJ1-5 provide the parts outside the CDR3, is SAVISQKPSRDICQRGTSLTIQCQVDSQVTMMFWYRQQPGQSLTLIATANQGSEATYESGFVIDKFPISRPNLTFSTLTVSNMSPEDSSIYLCSVGVSGNQPQHFGDGTRLSIL.

This clone was counted only a few times. This chain connects TRBV30 to TRBJ1-2; no reliable D call. The germline V gene encodes CDR1 GTSNPN and CDR2 SVGIG (reference sequence). This CDR3 has 14 amino acids. Trimming took 1 base from V and 1 from J, leaving 10 bases between them. The CDR3 region is CAWSAFSVNYGYTF. CDR3 sequence (DNA): TGTGCCTGGAGTGCCTTCTCCGTTAACTATGGCTACACCTTC.

V usage is TRBV5-4 and J usage is TRBJ1-1, with D possibly TRBD1 on 5 matching bases. The CDR3 runs to 14 residues. The germline V and J ends were trimmed by 4 bases and 3 bases, with 13 bases remaining between them. Germline V gene lookup returns CDR1 SGHNT and CDR2 YYREEE (reference sequence). DNA for the CDR3: TGTGCCAGCAGCGCCCAACAGGTGGACACTGAAGCTTTCTTT. Protein: CASSAQQVDTEAFF.

This clone was seen a handful of times. In nucleotides, the CDR3 is TGTGCTAGACGAGGGGATACGCAGTATTTT. Protein: CARRGDTQYF. The chain is built from TRBV12-5 and TRBJ2-3, with a tentative D call TRBD2 (5 bases). The V end was cut by 9 bases, the J end by 6 bases, with 7 bases between. This CDR3 is 10 amino acids long. Germline V gene sequence: CDR1 LGHNT, CDR2 FRNRAP.

This clone was counted between two and nine times. V usage is TRBV10-3 and J usage is TRBJ1-1, with D maybe TRBD1 (5 bases). This CDR3 is built from 13 residues. With 8 bases removed from V and 1 base from J, the gap between germline ends came to 11 bases. The germline CDR1 and CDR2 sequences are ENHRY and SYGVKD. The CDR3 sequence: CAIVQAPNTEAFF. CDR3 DNA sequence: TGTGCCATCGTACAGGCCCCGAACACTGAAGCTTTCTTT.

V is TRBV5-1 and J is TRBJ1-4; D unclear. Trimming took off 0 bases at V and 7 bases at J, with 13 bases between the two ends. This CDR3 is built from 15 residues. Germline CDR1 reads SGHRS; CDR2 reads YFSETQ. The CDR3 reads CASSLGVHSGEKLFF. CDR3 bases: TGCGCCAGCAGCTTGGGGGTGCACTCTGGTGAAAAACTGTTTTTT.

The V call is TRBV7-8, the J call TRBJ1-3; 7 bases are a match to TRBD1. CDR3 length equals 15 residues. V shed 3 bases, J shed 8 bases, and the junction held 10 bases outside the gene matches. In germline, CDR1 is SGHVS, CDR2 FQNEAQ. The CDR3 spells CASSLSDRVGHTIYF. The DNA of the CDR3 is TGTGCCAGCAGCTTGAGTGACAGGGTGGGGCACACCATATATTTT.

Only a few counts were recorded for this clone. The CDR3 coding sequence is TGCGCCAGCAGCCACCTCGGGACTAGCGGACAAGAGACCCAGTACTTC. This gives the protein CASSHLGTSGQETQYF. The chain combines TRBV4-3 with TRBJ2-5, with 11 bases identical to TRBD2. Looked up from germline, CDR1 is LGHNA and CDR2 is YSLEER. Unmatched junction bases numbered 5, after V lost 3 bases and J lost 2 bases. This CDR3 spans 16 amino acids.

This rearrangement joins TRBV19 to TRBJ2-1; 14 bases map to TRBD2. Germline CDR1 is LNHDA and CDR2 is SQIVND (reference sequence). V lost 3 bases to trimming and J lost 6 bases; unmatched junction nucleotides: 4. This CDR3 comprises 16 residues. The CDR3 nucleotides read TGTGCCAGTAGTATCCAGGGACTAGCGGGAGCCAATGAGCAGTTCTTC. It specifies CASSIQGLAGANEQFF.

This clone has just a few counts. The chain uses TRBV5-6 and TRBJ2-3; D may be TRBD1 or TRBD2 (5 bases each). From germline, CDR1 is SGHDT and CDR2 YYEEEE. The CDR3 runs 16 residues. Trimming removed 1 base at V and 6 bases at J, with 18 bases between. CDR3 nucleotides: TGTGCCAGCAGCTTGACGCTCGAGGTTGAGGGGGATACGCAGTATTTT. This codes for CASSLTLEVEGDTQYF.

The rearrangement joins TRBV7-9 to TRBJ1-1; 7 bases agree with TRBD1. The trim removed 6 bases at V and 2 bases at J, leaving 3 bases unmatched. From germline, CDR1 is SEHNR and CDR2 FQNEAQ (reference sequence). This CDR3 has 13 residues. The CDR3 loop reads CASRWDRNTEAFF. The CDR3 nucleotides read TGTGCCAGCAGGTGGGACAGAAACACTGAAGCTTTCTTT.

The V call is TRBV9, the J call TRBJ2-2; no reliable D call. CDR1 and CDR2 (germline): SGDLS, YYNGEE. The CDR3 runs to 14 residues. Trimming shortened V by 0 bases and J by 6 bases, and 9 bases separated the two germline ends. As DNA, the CDR3 is TGTGCCAGCAGCGTAGCCCCACGGCCCGGGGAGCTGTTTTTT. Translated, it gives CASSVAPRPGELFF.

The chain carries TRBV29-1 and TRBJ2-5; no clear D. Trimming took off 1 base at V and 4 bases at J, with 10 bases between the two ends. The germline V gene has CDR1 SQVTM and CDR2 ANQGSEA. This CDR3 spans 13 amino acids. DNA of the CDR3: TGCAGCGTTGAAGGTACCCGGTCAGAGACCCAGTACTTC. Translated: CSVEGTRSETQYF.

This clone was counted between two and nine times. The chain has TRBV19 and TRBJ1-1; 7 positions agree with TRBD1. This CDR3 contains 14 residues. CDR1 and CDR2 from the germline V gene are LNHDA and SQIVND (reference sequence). J was trimmed by 3 bases and V by 5 bases; bases with no gene match: 6. CDR3: CASSETGLDTEAFF. CDR3 in DNA: TGTGCCAGTAGTGAGACAGGGTTGGACACTGAAGCTTTCTTT.

This chain uses TRBV9 with TRBJ2-4, with 11 bases fitting TRBD2. Trimming removed 4 bases from V and 1 base from J; junction bases left unmatched: 16. The CDR3 spans 20 residues. The germline V gene encodes CDR1 SGDLS and CDR2 YYNGEE. CDR3 nucleotides: TGTGCCAGCAGCTCCGACCCGGTAGCGGGGGGGCAGAGGGCCAAAAACATTCAGTACTTC. This encodes CASSSDPVAGGQRAKNIQYF.

V usage is TRBV7-2 and J usage is TRBJ2-7, with TRBD1 as a possible D gene (5 bases). Deletions cut 0 bases from V and 3 bases from J, with 12 bases between. Germline values: CDR1 SGHTA, CDR2 FQGNSA. The CDR3 is 15 residues long. In nucleotides, the CDR3 is TGTGCCAGCAGCTTAGCGGTGGGGCTTTACTACGAGCAGTACTTC. Translated: CASSLAVGLYYEQYF.

This clone was seen more than once but under ten times. The chain joins TRBV14 to TRBJ2-5; 7 bases agree with TRBD2. The length of the CDR3 is 14 residues. V was clipped by 2 bases and J by 4 bases; unmatched bases: 4. Per germline, CDR1 SGHDN and CDR2 FVKESK. The CDR3 protein is CASSQLGRGETQYF. The CDR3 DNA reads as TGTGCCAGCAGCCAACTGGGGAGGGGAGAGACCCAGTACTTC.

The chain has TRBV4-2 and TRBJ1-1; possibly TRBD1 for D (5 bases). The germline CDR1 and CDR2 sequences are LGHNA and YNFKEQ. Trimming took 4 bases from V and 3 from J, leaving 12 bases between them. The CDR3 totals 14 residues. The DNA of the CDR3 is TGTGCCAGCAGCCCACGACTGGGGGACACTGAAGCTTTCTTT. Translation gives CASSPRLGDTEAFF.

This clone was picked up a small number of times. The rearrangement joins TRBV7-2 to TRBJ2-3, with D tentatively TRBD1 (6 bases). V was clipped by 3 bases and J by 2 bases, with 12 bases between them. CDR3 length equals 15 residues. The V gene's germline CDR1 is SGHTA and CDR2 FQGNSA. The CDR3 is CASSFQGFITDTQYF. CDR3 nucleotide sequence: TGTGCCAGCAGCTTTCAGGGGTTTATCACAGATACGCAGTATTTT.

This clone was counted only a few times. The chain joins TRBV11-2 to TRBJ2-2, with D possibly TRBD1 on 5 matching bases. CDR3 length: 14 amino acids. The ends were cut back, 3 bases at V and 4 bases at J, with 9 bases in the middle. Germline V gives CDR1 SGHAT, CDR2 FQNNGV. The CDR3 bases are TGTGCCAGCAGCTTTAGCAGGGCCACCGGGGAGCTGTTTTTT. Translating gives CASSFSRATGELFF.

This clone has a count of ten or more. The chain has TRBV13 and TRBJ2-6; possibly TRBD1 for D (6 bases). This CDR3 has 14 amino acids. Germline CDR1 is PRHDT and CDR2 is FYEKMQ (reference sequence). V was trimmed by 5 bases and J by 2 bases, leaving 7 bases between them. Written as DNA, the CDR3 is TGTGCCAGCAGCCGGACAGCTGGGGCCAACGTCCTGACTTTC. Translated, it gives CASSRTAGANVLTF. Supplemented by reference TRBV13 and TRBJ2-6, the full variable domain reads AAGVIQSPRHLIKEKRETATLKCYPIPRHDTVYWYQQGPGQDPQFLISFYEKMQSDKGSIPDRFSAQQFSDYHSELNMSSLELGDSALYFCASSRTAGANVLTFGAGSRLTVL.

This clone was counted only a few times. The rearrangement links TRBV20-1 to TRBJ1-6; D is unclear. Germline CDR1 DFQATT, CDR2 SNEGSKA (reference sequence). CDR3 size: 11 residues. The V gene lost 3 bases and the J gene lost 9 bases, with 6 bases spanning the gap. CDR3 in amino acids: CSASIVSPLHF. In DNA form, the CDR3 reads TGCAGTGCTAGTATCGTTTCACCCCTCCACTTT.

In this sample, this clone turned up a few times. The chain links TRBV4-1 to TRBJ2-3; a weak D match, TRBD2 (5 bases). V gave up 0 bases and J gave up 4 bases, with 11 bases separating them. The germline V gene has CDR1 MGHRA and CDR2 YSYEKL. The CDR3 totals 15 residues. The CDR3 DNA is TGCGCCAGCAGCCAAGATGGCTTCGGGGCAGATACGCAGTATTTT. It codes for CASSQDGFGADTQYF.